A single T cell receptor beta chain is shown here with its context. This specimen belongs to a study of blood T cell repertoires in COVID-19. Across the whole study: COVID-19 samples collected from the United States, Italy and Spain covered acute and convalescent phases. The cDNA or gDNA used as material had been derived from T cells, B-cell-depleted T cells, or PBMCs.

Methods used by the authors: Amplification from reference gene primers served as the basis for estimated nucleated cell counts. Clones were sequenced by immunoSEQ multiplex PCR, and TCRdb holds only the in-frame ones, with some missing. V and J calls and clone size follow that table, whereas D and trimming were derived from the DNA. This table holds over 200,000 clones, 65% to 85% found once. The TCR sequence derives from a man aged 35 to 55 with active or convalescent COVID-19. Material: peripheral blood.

This CDR3 is CASSKGVIGTEAFF. The CDR3 nucleotides are TGTGCCAGTAGTAAGGGGGTGATAGGCACTGAAGCTTTCTTT. The genes are TRBV19 and TRBJ1-1; a possible D gene is TRBD1 (6 bases). The CDR3 loop spans 14 amino acids. The ends were cut back, 4 bases at V and 4 bases at J, with 13 bases in the middle. Per germline, CDR1 LNHDA and CDR2 SQIVND (reference sequence). The variable domain in full, with the rest retrieved from reference TRBV19 and TRBJ1-1, is DGGITQSPKYLFRKEGQNVTLSCEQNLNHDAMYWYRQDPGQGLRLIYYSQIVNDFQKGDIAEGYSVSREKKESFPLTVTSAQKNPTAFYLCASSKGVIGTEAFFGQGTRLTVV.